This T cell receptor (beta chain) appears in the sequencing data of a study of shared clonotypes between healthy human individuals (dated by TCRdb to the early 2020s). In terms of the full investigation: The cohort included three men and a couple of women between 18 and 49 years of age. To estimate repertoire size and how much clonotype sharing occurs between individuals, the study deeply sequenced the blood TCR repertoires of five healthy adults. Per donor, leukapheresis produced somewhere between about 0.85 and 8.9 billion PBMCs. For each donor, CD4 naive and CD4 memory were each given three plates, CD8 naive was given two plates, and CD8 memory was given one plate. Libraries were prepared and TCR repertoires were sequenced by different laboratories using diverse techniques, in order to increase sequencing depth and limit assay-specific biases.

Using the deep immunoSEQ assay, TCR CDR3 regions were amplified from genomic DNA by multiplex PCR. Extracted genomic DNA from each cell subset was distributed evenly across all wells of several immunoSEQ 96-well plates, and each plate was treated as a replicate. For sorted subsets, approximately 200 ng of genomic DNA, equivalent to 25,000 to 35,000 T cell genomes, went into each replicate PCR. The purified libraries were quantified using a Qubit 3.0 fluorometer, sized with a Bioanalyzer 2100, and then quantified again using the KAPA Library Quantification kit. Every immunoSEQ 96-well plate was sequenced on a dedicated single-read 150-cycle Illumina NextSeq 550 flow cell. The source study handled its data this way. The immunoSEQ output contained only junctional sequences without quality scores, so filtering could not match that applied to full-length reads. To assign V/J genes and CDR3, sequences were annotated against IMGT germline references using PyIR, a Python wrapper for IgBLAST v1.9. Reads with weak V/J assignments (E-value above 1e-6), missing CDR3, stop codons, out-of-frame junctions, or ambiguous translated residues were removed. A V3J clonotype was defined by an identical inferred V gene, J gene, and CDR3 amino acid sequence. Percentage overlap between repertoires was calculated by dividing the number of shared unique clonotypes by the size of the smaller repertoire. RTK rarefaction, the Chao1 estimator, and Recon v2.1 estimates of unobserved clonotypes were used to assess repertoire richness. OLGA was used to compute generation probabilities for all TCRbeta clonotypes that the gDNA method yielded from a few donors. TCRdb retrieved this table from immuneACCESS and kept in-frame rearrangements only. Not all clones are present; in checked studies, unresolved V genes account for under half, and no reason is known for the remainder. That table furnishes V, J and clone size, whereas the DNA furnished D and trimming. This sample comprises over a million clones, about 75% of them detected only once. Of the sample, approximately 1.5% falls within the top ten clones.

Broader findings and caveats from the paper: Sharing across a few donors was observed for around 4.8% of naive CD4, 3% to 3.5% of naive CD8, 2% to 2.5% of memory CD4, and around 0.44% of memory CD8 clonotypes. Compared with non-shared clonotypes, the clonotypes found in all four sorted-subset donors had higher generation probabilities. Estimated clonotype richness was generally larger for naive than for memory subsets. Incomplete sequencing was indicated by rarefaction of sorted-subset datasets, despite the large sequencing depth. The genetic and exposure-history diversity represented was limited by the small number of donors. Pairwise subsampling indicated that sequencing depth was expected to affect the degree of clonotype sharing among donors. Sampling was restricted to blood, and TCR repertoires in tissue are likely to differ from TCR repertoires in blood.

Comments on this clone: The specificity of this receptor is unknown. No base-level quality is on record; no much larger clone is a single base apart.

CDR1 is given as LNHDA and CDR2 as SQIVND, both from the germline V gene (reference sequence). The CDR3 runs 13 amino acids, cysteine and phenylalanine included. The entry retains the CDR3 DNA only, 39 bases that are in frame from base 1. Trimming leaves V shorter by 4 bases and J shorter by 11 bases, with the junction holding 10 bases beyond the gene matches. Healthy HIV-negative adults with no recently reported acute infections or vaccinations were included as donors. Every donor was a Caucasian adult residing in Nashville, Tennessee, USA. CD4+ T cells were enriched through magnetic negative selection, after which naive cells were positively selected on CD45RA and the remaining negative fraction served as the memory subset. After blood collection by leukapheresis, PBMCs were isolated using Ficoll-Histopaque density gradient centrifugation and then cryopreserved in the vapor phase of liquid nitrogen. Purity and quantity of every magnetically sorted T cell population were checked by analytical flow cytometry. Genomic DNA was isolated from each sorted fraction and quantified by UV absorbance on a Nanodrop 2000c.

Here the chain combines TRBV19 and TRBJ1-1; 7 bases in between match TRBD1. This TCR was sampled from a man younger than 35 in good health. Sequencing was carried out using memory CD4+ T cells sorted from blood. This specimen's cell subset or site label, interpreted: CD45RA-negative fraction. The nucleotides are TGTGCCAGTAGTAATAACAGGGGATCTGCGGCTTTCTTT. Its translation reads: CASSNNRGSAAFF.